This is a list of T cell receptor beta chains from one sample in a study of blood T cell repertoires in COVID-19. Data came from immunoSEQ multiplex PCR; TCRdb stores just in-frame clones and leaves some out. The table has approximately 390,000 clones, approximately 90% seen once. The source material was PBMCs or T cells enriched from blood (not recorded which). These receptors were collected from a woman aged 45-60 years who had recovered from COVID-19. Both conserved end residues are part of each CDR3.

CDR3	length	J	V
CASSLRDRVNTEAFF	15	TRBJ1-1	TRBV5-8
CARSLSVYWLAGGYLHLRLLQYF	23	TRBJ2-7	TRBV7-5
CASSVEIGFTYGYTF	15	TRBJ1-2	TRBV9
CASSESGLGQPQHF	14	TRBJ1-5	TRBV25-1
CASSGQGLGGNQPQHF	16	TRBJ1-5	TRBV2
CACRQVGTEAFF	12	TRBJ1-1	TRBV30
CASSPGQGGETQYF	14	TRBJ2-5	TRBV2
CATSRVTLGDSPLHF	15	TRBJ1-6	TRBV15
CASSAGLGAEQYF	13	TRBJ2-7	TRBV9
CASSGNPGQGRSMGYGYTF	19	TRBJ1-2	TRBV5-1
CSVMGHSGNTIYF	13	TRBJ1-3	TRBV29-1
CASSSQGRVYNEQFF	15	TRBJ2-1	TRBV27
CASSPGLEGGELFF	14	TRBJ2-2	TRBV5-1
CASKTSVRDSPLHF	14	TRBJ1-6	TRBV2
CASSQGLALAYNEQFF	16	TRBJ2-1	TRBV4-1
CASSLGVNTEAFF	13	TRBJ1-1	TRBV5-4
CASSEAWASGYEQYF	15	TRBJ2-7	TRBV2
CASSGGTGRPNTEAFF	16	TRBJ1-1	TRBV5-8
CASSIGGLATASYEQYF	17	TRBJ2-7	TRBV19
CASSLVPGFETQYF	14	TRBJ2-5	TRBV5-1
CASTLPPAGNTGELFF	16	TRBJ2-2	TRBV5-1
CATTRNNFNSPLHF	14	TRBJ1-6	TRBV27
CASSPRGTGYEQYF	14	TRBJ2-7	TRBV27
CASRLSGQNYGYTF	14	TRBJ1-2	TRBV28
CASNPRAGYTEAFF	14	TRBJ1-1	TRBV6-5
CASSALRGEQYF	12	TRBJ2-7	TRBV2
CASSPLQKGYPEQFF	15	TRBJ2-1	TRBV3-1/TRBV3-2
CASSNRVGDTEAFF	14	TRBJ1-1	TRBV2
CASSLTAGSDTEAFF	15	TRBJ1-1	TRBV27
CASSPLRQGASRTEAFF	17	TRBJ1-1	TRBV18
CASSPSEVGEAFF	13	TRBJ1-1	TRBV18
CASVQGYYGYTF	12	TRBJ1-2	TRBV12-5
CASGDRENTEAFF	13	TRBJ1-1	TRBV2
CASSQERGGPYNEQFF	16	TRBJ2-1	TRBV4-2
CASSQTPTGNGYTF	14	TRBJ1-2	TRBV3-1/TRBV3-2
CASSEGGNTEAFF	13	TRBJ1-1	TRBV28
CASTFERGYTF	11	TRBJ1-2	TRBV19
CASKKQSNEKLFF	13	TRBJ1-4	TRBV2
CASIEGRDYGYTF	13	TRBJ1-2	TRBV2
CASSRGPDRTNTEAFF	16	TRBJ1-1	TRBV19
CASSRTGLEGYTF	13	TRBJ1-2	TRBV4-3
CASSQDSLAQSYEQYF	16	TRBJ2-7	TRBV4-3
CASSLSTDNYGYTF	14	TRBJ1-2	TRBV27
CASSATSDGELFF	13	TRBJ2-2	TRBV5-8
CASSYPGQGDYEQYF	15	TRBJ2-7	TRBV21-1
CATSRGTGGPQYF	13	TRBJ2-7	TRBV15
CASTAGIETQYF	12	TRBJ2-5	TRBV28
CASHASWGRSDTGELFF	17	TRBJ2-2	TRBV7-2